The 12 T cell receptor beta chains reported below all come from one sample, sequenced in a study of blood T cell repertoires in COVID-19. TCRdb's copy holds only in-frame clones and misses some; the assay was immunoSEQ multiplex PCR. This sample has roughly 100,000 clones; roughly 76% occur once, and the top ten carry approximately 10%. The source material was peripheral blood. Receptors were obtained from a woman between 70 and 85 years old with acute or convalescent COVID-19.

This clone was seen only once. This chain joins TRBV7-2 and TRBJ1-1; the match to TRBD1 covers 10 bases. Unmatched junction bases numbered 3, after V lost 1 base and J lost 4 bases. From germline, CDR1 is SGHTA and CDR2 FQGNSA. There are 15 residues in the CDR3. In DNA form, the CDR3 reads TGTGCCAGCAGCTTAGAGGGACAGGGGCTCACTGAAGCTTTCTTT. Translating it yields CASSLEGQGLTEAFF.

The chain has TRBV6-5 and TRBJ1-2, with D tentatively TRBD1 (5 bases). This CDR3 region has 14 residues. Looked up from germline, CDR1 is MNHEY and CDR2 is SVGAGI. V was shortened by 2 bases and J by 4 bases, with 11 bases between the two germline ends. Written as DNA, the CDR3 is TGTGCCAGCAGTTACGGGGTTCAGGGCTATGGCTACACCTTC. Protein sequence: CASSYGVQGYGYTF.

The chain links TRBV29-1 to TRBJ2-1; D possibly corresponds to TRBD2 (5 bases). This CDR3 contains 12 residues. Between the trimmed V and J ends, which lost 0 bases and 10 bases, there was a span of 10 bases. CDR1 is SQVTM and CDR2 is ANQGSEA in the germline V gene. CDR3 DNA: TGCAGCGTTGAAGATTTGGGAGCGGAGCAGTTCTTC. Its protein is CSVEDLGAEQFF.

A few counts support this clone. CDR3: CATSDFGQPQHF. For the CDR3, the DNA is TGTGCCACCAGTGATTTCGGGCAGCCCCAGCATTTT. This chain connects TRBV24-1 to TRBJ1-5; D not certain. The CDR3 is 12 residues long. Per germline, CDR1 KGHDR and CDR2 SFDVKD. The V end was cut by 1 base, the J end by 7 bases, with 4 bases between.

The chain carries TRBV18 and TRBJ2-5; 12 bases align to TRBD1. Unmatched junction bases numbered 5, after V lost 4 bases and J lost 5 bases. CDR3 length: 15 residues. Per germline, CDR1 KGHSH and CDR2 LQKENI. This chain's CDR3 is CASSRRDRGQETQYF. The CDR3 DNA sequence: TGTGCCAGCTCACGCCGGGACAGGGGGCAGGAGACCCAGTACTTC.

This clone was counted a few times. V is TRBV10-3 and J is TRBJ2-3, with D possibly TRBD1 on 7 matching bases. V dropped 6 bases and J dropped 5 bases, with 12 bases sitting between them. From germline, CDR1 is ENHRY and CDR2 SYGVKD. CDR3 length equals 13 residues. The CDR3 protein is CAIREGAEDTQYF. CDR3 nucleotides: TGTGCCATCAGGGAGGGGGCAGAAGATACGCAGTATTTT.

Only a few counts were recorded for this clone. The V call is TRBV4-3, the J call TRBJ2-2; D unresolved. The germline V gene encodes CDR1 LGHNA and CDR2 YSLEER. Between the trimmed V and J ends, which lost 4 bases and 1 base, there was a span of 7 bases. This CDR3 is 14 amino acids long. The CDR3 loop reads CASSLFRNTGELFF. The CDR3 DNA follows: TGCGCCAGCAGCCTTTTCAGGAACACCGGGGAGCTGTTTTTT.

The chain employs TRBV2 and TRBJ1-5; maybe TRBD1 (6 bases). The CDR3 consists of 14 residues. Trimming took off 4 bases at V and 5 bases at J, with 12 bases between the two ends. Germline V lookup: CDR1 SNHLY, CDR2 FYNNEI. The CDR3 reads CASSVQGRDQPQHF. The DNA for the CDR3 is TGTGCCAGCAGTGTACAGGGAAGAGATCAGCCCCAGCATTTT.

V gene TRBV9 combines with J gene TRBJ2-1; 9 bases fit TRBD1. CDR1 and CDR2 (germline): SGDLS, YYNGEE. CDR3 length: 15 amino acids. Trimming removed 4 bases from V and 6 bases from J; junction bases left unmatched: 8. The CDR3 coding sequence is TGTGCCAGCAGCCCATGGGACAGGGTGAGCAATGAGCAGTTCTTC. Amino acid sequence: CASSPWDRVSNEQFF.

This rearrangement joins TRBV29-1 to TRBJ2-2, with 7 bases identical to TRBD1. The CDR3 extends over 15 amino acids. The V and J ends lost 1 base and 6 bases, in that order; junction bases with no gene match: 8. The V gene's germline CDR1 is SQVTM and CDR2 ANQGSEA. The CDR3 spells CSVEGLTGTAGELFF. The CDR3 DNA sequence: TGCAGCGTTGAAGGGTTGACAGGGACGGCCGGGGAGCTGTTTTTT.

V is TRBV19 and J is TRBJ2-5, with TRBD1 as a possible D gene (6 bases). The V gene's germline CDR1 is LNHDA and CDR2 SQIVND (reference sequence). The ends were cut back, 4 bases at V and 3 bases at J, with 15 bases in the middle. This CDR3 region has 15 residues. The CDR3 DNA reads as TGTGCCAGTAGTACGATACAGGGCATGGAAGAGACCCAGTACTTC. This gives the protein CASSTIQGMEETQYF.

The chain links TRBV6-5 to TRBJ1-3; no firm D call. Germline V gene sequence: CDR1 MNHEY, CDR2 SVGAGI. Trimming removed 0 bases from V and 0 bases from J, with 9 bases in between. The CDR3 totals 16 residues. The CDR3 DNA follows: TGTGCCAGCAGTTACTCGAGTCCGCTCTCTGGAAACACCATATATTTT. This encodes CASSYSSPLSGNTIYF.